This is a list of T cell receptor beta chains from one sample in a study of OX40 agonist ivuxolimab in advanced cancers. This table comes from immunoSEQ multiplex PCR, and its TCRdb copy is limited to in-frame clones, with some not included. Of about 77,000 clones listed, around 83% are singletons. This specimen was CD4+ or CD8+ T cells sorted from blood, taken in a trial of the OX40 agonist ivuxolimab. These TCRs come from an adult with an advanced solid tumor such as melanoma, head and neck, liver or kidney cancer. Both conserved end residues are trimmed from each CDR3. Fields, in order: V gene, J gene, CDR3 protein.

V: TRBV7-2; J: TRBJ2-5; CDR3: ASSFPGASQETQY
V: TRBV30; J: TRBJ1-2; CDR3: AWRVGPRGYT
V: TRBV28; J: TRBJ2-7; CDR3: ASSLVSSRATYEQY
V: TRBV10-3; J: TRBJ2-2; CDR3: AIRGQSRNTGELF
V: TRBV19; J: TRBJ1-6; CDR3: ASSGRGNSPLH
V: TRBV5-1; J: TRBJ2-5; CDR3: ASMLPGPQETQY
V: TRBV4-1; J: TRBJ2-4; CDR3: ASSQVVEGLSRKNIQY
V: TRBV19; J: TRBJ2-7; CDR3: ASSTKGYYEQY
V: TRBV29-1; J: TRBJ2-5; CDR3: SVERVGETQY
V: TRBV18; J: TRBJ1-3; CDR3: ASSPPSGNTIY
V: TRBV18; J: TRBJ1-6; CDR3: ASSSSYNSPLH
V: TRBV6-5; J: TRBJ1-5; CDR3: ASSYSWDQPQH
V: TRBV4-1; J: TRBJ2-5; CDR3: ASSQRVGREQETQY
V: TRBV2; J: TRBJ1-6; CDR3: ASSEGGGNPYNSPLH
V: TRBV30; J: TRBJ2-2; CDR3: AWSSGVTTGELF
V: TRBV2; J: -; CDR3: ASSPSRDRDYEQY
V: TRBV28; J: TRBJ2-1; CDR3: ASSETGVKSSYNEQF
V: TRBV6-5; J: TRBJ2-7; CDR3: ASGQGAGEQY
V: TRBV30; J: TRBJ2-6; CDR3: AWSRRDSNSGANVLT
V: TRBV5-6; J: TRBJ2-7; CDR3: ASSPVQGYEQY
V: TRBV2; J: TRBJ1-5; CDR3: ASSVRSENQPQH
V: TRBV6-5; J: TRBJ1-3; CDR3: ASSLGQAGNTIY
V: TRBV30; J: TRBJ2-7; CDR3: AWSVEGPSY
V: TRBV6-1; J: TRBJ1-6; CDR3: ASSEKAYNSPLH
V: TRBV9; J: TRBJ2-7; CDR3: ASSPFSSSYEQY
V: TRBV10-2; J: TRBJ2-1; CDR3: ASSESKGVLF
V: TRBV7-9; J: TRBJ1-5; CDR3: ASSLQGGQPQH
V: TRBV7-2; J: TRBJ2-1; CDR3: ASSPLGGPTYNEQF
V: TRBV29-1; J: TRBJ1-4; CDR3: SVGGQLEKLF
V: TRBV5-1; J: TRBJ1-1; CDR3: ASNQGGLRGRGTEAF
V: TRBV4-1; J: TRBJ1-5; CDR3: ASSQAYIVGQGNQPQH
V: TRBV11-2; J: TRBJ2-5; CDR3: ASSRGEGTFQETQY
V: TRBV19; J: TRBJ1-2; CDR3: ASSPQAQGAGYGYT
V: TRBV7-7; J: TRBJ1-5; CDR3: ASSHRGNQPQH
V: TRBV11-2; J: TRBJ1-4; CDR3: ASSLDGGATNEKLF
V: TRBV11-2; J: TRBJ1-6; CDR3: ASSFPGATSPLH
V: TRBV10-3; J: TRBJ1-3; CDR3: AISDVEGNTIY
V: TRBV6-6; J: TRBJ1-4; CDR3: ASSPRGQGGEKLF
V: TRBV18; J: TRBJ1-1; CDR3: ASSPDTEAF
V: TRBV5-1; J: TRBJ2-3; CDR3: ASSLTGSMSDTQY
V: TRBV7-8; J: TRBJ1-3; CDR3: ASSHRRGTGNTIY
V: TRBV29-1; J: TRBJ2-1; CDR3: SQGSGYNEQF
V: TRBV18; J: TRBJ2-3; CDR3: ASSPPASGGTDTQY
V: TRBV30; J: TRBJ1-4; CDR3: AWSGPTAVVNEKLF
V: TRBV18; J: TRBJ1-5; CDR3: ASSLGQPNQPQH
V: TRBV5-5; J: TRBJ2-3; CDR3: ASSLLFSGSTDTQY
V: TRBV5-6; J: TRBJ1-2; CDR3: ASSLFGTGLQFEGYT
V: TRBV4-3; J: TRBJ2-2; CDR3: ASSPQLLGELF
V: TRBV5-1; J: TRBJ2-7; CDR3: ASSLGTASSYEQY
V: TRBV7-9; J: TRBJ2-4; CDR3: ASSPRGGPRENIQY
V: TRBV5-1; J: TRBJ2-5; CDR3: ASSPQGRGVETQY
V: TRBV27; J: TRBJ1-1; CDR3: ASSLTGGLNTEAF
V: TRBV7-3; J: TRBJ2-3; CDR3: ASSYQGQPTDTQY
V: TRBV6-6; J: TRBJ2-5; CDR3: ASSPQETQY
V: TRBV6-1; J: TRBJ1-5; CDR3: ASSPGPTGRQPQH